A selection of T cell receptor beta chains follows, all from one sample in a study of blood T cell repertoires in COVID-19. Using immunoSEQ multiplex PCR, the repertoire was profiled, and TCRdb retains in-frame clones only, with some absent. The sample includes 200,000 to 250,000 clones, approximately 90% of them seen just once. Sequenced input: PBMCs or T cells enriched from blood (not recorded which). Receptors originate from a man aged 40-49 years who had recovered from COVID-19. CDR3s include the opening cysteine and the closing phenylalanine or tryptophan. The order of the fields is J gene, clone size, D gene, V gene, CDR3 DNA, CDR3 protein. D genes are given only for firm matches. The size of a clone is reported for some rows only, either as once, few or many, or as a class for expanded clones.

TRBJ2-7 . . TRBV5-8 TGTGCCAGCAGCTTGGCCGCGGCAACGGACAACGAGCAGTACTTC CASSLAAATDNEQYF
TRBJ2-7 . TRBD2 TRBV19 TGTGCCAGTAGTTCTACGGGACTAGCGGGAAGCGAGCAGTACTTC CASSSTGLAGSEQYF
TRBJ2-1 . . TRBV28 TGTGCCAGCCGGGCTAGCAATGTCCATGAGCAGTTCTTC CASRASNVHEQFF
TRBJ2-1 . TRBD2 TRBV4-1 TGCGCCAGCAGCCATATTAGCGGGAGATCTCAGTGGAATGAGCAGTTCTTC CASSHISGRSQWNEQFF
TRBJ1-2 many TRBD1 TRBV9 TGTGCCAGCAGCCCAGGGGGGCAGCGCAGCTACACCTTC CASSPGGQRSYTF
TRBJ2-3 . . TRBV12-3/TRBV12-4 TGTGCCAGCAGTTTCCCCGGACAAGATACGCAGTATTTT CASSFPGQDTQYF
TRBJ1-5 . TRBD1 TRBV19 TGTGCCAGTACCTGGACAGGGGGCAATCAGCCCCAGCATTTT CASTWTGGNQPQHF
TRBJ1-2 . . TRBV11-2 TGTGCCAGCAGCTTATCGGCGGGTGGCTTCGATGGCTACACCTTC CASSLSAGGFDGYTF
TRBJ2-1 . . TRBV5-1 TGCGCCAGCAGCTTGGCAGGGACTCTGGGGGTCGATGAGCAGTTCTTC CASSLAGTLGVDEQFF
TRBJ1-4 . . TRBV4-2 TGTGCCAGCAGCCAAGCAGGGGAGTCCGGTACTGAAAAACTGTTTTTT CASSQAGESGTEKLFF
TRBJ1-1 . TRBD1 TRBV11-3 TGTGCCAGCAGCTTAAGCCCCGGGGGACAGGGGTACACTGAAGCTTTCTTT CASSLSPGGQGYTEAFF
TRBJ1-2 . . TRBV7-9 TGTGCCAGCAGAGCGGATGGCTACACCTTC CASRADGYTF
TRBJ1-2 few . TRBV2 TGTGCCAGCAGTGACCGGGGGGGCCTAGGCTATGGCTACACCTTC CASSDRGGLGYGYTF
TRBJ2-7 . TRBD1 TRBV28 TGTGCCAGCACCGGGACAGGGGACGAGCAGTACTTC CASTGTGDEQYF
TRBJ1-1 . . TRBV5-1 TGCGCCAGCAGCGAGACTGGGTACACTGAAGCTTTCTTT CASSETGYTEAFF
TRBJ2-7 . TRBD1 TRBV19 TGTGCCAGTAGTAGACAGGGTTCTCGTTACGAGCAGTACTTC CASSRQGSRYEQYF